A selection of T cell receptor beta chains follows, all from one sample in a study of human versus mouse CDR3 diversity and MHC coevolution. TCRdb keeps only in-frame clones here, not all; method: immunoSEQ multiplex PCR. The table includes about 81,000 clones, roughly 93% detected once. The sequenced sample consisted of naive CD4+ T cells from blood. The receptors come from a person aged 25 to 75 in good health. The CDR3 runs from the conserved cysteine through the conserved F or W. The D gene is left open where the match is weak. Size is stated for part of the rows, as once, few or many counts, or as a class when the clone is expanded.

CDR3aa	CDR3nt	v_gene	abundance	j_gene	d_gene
CAWSVRVGQGFTEAFF	TGTGCCTGGAGTGTACGGGTGGGACAGGGGTTTACTGAAGCTTTCTTT	TRBV30	NA	TRBJ1-1	TRBD1
CASSATGGSYEQYF	TGTGCCAGTAGTGCGACAGGGGGGTCCTACGAGCAGTACTTC	TRBV19	NA	TRBJ2-7	TRBD1
CASSGGWAGGASGANVLTF	TGCGCCAGCAGTGGTGGATGGGCGGGAGGCGCGTCTGGGGCCAACGTCCTGACTTTC	TRBV10-2	NA	TRBJ2-6	TRBD2
CASSEQTGRNEQFF	TGTGCCAGCAGTGAGCAGACAGGGAGGAATGAGCAGTTCTTC	TRBV25-1	NA	TRBJ2-1	NA
CASSSGDYDTGELFF	TGTGCCAGTAGTTCTGGGGACTACGACACCGGGGAGCTGTTTTTT	TRBV19	NA	TRBJ2-2	TRBD2
CASSLGQLYNEQFF	TGTGCCAGCAGTCTCGGACAGCTTTACAATGAGCAGTTCTTC	TRBV6-6	NA	TRBJ2-1	NA
CASSRRQGGNTEAFF	TGTGCCAGCAGCCGCCGACAGGGAGGTAACACTGAAGCTTTCTTT	TRBV13	once	TRBJ1-1	TRBD1
CASSLVIGASSGGYTF	TGTGCCAGCAGCTTAGTCATAGGGGCCTCGAGTGGGGGCTACACCTTC	TRBV7-2	NA	TRBJ1-2	NA
CASSLRVPYEQYF	TGTGCCAGCAGCTTGAGGGTACCTTACGAGCAGTACTTC	TRBV7-2	NA	TRBJ2-7	NA
CAISEQETTNEKLFF	TGTGCCATCAGTGAGCAGGAAACAACTAATGAAAAACTGTTTTTT	TRBV10-3	few	TRBJ1-4	NA
CASTPWGTGGREQFF	TGTGCCAGTACCCCCTGGGGGACAGGGGGCCGGGAGCAGTTCTTC	TRBV19	NA	TRBJ2-1	TRBD1
CASSQTWDRAIEQYF	TGTGCCAGCAGCCAAACTTGGGACAGGGCAATCGAGCAGTACTTC	TRBV4-2	NA	TRBJ2-7	TRBD1
CASTNGDNQPQHF	TGTGCCAGCACCAACGGGGATAACCAGCCCCAGCATTTT	TRBV6-5	once	TRBJ1-5	NA
CASSLPGTTPNEQYF	TGTGCCAGCAGCCTTCCTGGGACTACTCCCAACGAGCAGTACTTC	TRBV7-2	NA	TRBJ2-7	TRBD2
CASSRQGNYGYTF	TGTGCCAGCAGCCGACAGGGAAACTATGGCTACACCTTC	TRBV27	NA	TRBJ1-2	TRBD1
CSVEDRNYGYTF	TGCAGCGTGGAGGACAGAAACTATGGCTACACCTTC	TRBV29-1	once	TRBJ1-2	NA
CAWSASIGGNTIYF	TGTGCCTGGAGTGCCAGTATTGGCGGAAACACCATATATTTT	TRBV30	NA	TRBJ1-3	NA
CASSYGGVETQYF	TGTGCCAGCAGCTACGGGGGGGTCGAGACCCAGTACTTC	TRBV11-2	NA	TRBJ2-5	TRBD2
CASSSGQGTGEQYF	TGTGCCAGCAGTTCCGGACAGGGCACCGGCGAGCAGTACTTC	TRBV6-6	NA	TRBJ2-7	TRBD1
CASSLDSNGPYEQYF	TGTGCCAGCAGCTTAGACAGCAACGGCCCCTACGAGCAGTACTTC	TRBV11-1	NA	TRBJ2-7	NA
CASSQVPRGEQFF	TGCGCCAGCAGCCAAGTCCCCCGGGGTGAGCAGTTCTTC	TRBV4-3	NA	TRBJ2-1	NA
CASSLARVLYEQYF	TGTGCCAGCAGCTTAGCCAGGGTGCTCTACGAGCAGTACTTC	TRBV7-9	NA	TRBJ2-7	NA
CASSPRARGTEAFF	TGTGCCAGCTCACCACGAGCGCGGGGGACTGAAGCTTTCTTT	TRBV18	NA	TRBJ1-1	NA
CASSPGSTGELFF	TGTGCCAGCTCACCGGGCAGCACCGGGGAGCTGTTTTTT	TRBV18	NA	TRBJ2-2	NA
CASSYPPQGSGNTIYF	TGTGCCAGCAGCTACCCACCCCAGGGCTCTGGAAACACCATATATTTT	TRBV7-2	NA	TRBJ1-3	NA
CASSPGDRGNYGYTF	TGTGCCAGCTCACCAGGGGACAGGGGTAACTATGGCTACACCTTC	TRBV18	NA	TRBJ1-2	TRBD1
CASSPRGWLGTEAFF	TGTGCCAGCTCACCCAGGGGGTGGCTGGGGACTGAAGCTTTCTTT	TRBV18	NA	TRBJ1-1	TRBD1
CASRFSLGQPQHF	TGTGCCAGCAGATTTTCCCTCGGGCAGCCCCAGCATTTT	TRBV6-1	NA	TRBJ1-5	NA
CASTGDSTDTQYF	TGTGCCAGCACCGGGGATAGCACAGATACGCAGTATTTT	TRBV2	NA	TRBJ2-3	NA
CAWSVGGAKNTIYF	TGTGCCTGGAGTGTAGGAGGGGCAAAGAACACCATATATTTT	TRBV30	NA	TRBJ1-3	NA
CASSTRRNEQFF	TGTGCCAGTAGTACGCGGCGGAATGAGCAGTTCTTC	TRBV19	NA	TRBJ2-1	NA
CASSFRGQLSNTGELFF	TGTGCCAGCAGTTTCCGGGGACAGCTATCGAACACCGGGGAGCTGTTTTTT	TRBV27	NA	TRBJ2-2	TRBD1
CASRRNTDTQYF	TGTGCCAGCAGGAGAAACACAGATACGCAGTATTTT	TRBV5-6	NA	TRBJ2-3	NA
CASSFDSSNQPQHF	TGTGCCAGCAGCTTTGACAGTTCCAATCAGCCCCAGCATTTT	TRBV7-2	NA	TRBJ1-5	NA
CSVEDRDRASEQYF	TGCAGCGTTGAAGATCGGGACAGGGCTTCCGAGCAGTACTTC	TRBV29-1	NA	TRBJ2-7	TRBD1
CASSLRDREEKLFF	TGTGCCAGCAGCTTAAGGGACAGGGAAGAAAAACTGTTTTTT	TRBV7-2	few	TRBJ1-4	TRBD1
CASSPSSTSGSLAEQFF	TGTGCCAGCAGCCCGTCTTCAACTAGCGGGAGCTTAGCCGAGCAGTTCTTC	TRBV7-3	NA	TRBJ2-1	TRBD2
CASSNRGLPGSGANVLTF	TGTGCCAGCAGCAACAGGGGCCTACCGGGCTCTGGGGCCAACGTCCTGACTTTC	TRBV7-6	NA	TRBJ2-6	TRBD1
CASSINRGGTEAFF	TGTGCCAGTAGTATAAACAGGGGCGGCACTGAAGCTTTCTTT	TRBV19	NA	TRBJ1-1	TRBD1
CASSLQGLSYGYTF	TGTGCCAGCAGCCTACAGGGGTTGAGCTATGGCTACACCTTC	TRBV7-2	NA	TRBJ1-2	TRBD1
CASYRERSDTQYF	TGTGCCAGCTACAGGGAAAGGTCAGATACGCAGTATTTT	TRBV5-6	NA	TRBJ2-3	NA
CASGESNTIYF	TGTGCCAGCGGTGAGAGCAACACCATATATTTT	TRBV6-6	NA	TRBJ1-3	NA
CAVGRTQETQYF	TGTGCCGTAGGGAGGACACAAGAGACCCAGTACTTC	TRBV10-3	NA	TRBJ2-5	NA
CASSLRQGGQPQHF	TGTGCCAGCAGCTTACGACAGGGTGGGCAGCCCCAGCATTTT	TRBV7-2	NA	TRBJ1-5	TRBD1
CASSLSRLTYEQYF	TGTGCCAGCAGTTTATCGAGGCTTACCTACGAGCAGTACTTC	TRBV27	NA	TRBJ2-7	NA
CASSLFSTFSGEQYF	TGTGCCAGCAGCTTGTTTTCTACCTTTAGTGGCGAGCAGTACTTC	TRBV5-4	NA	TRBJ2-7	NA
CASSLTSGAYNEQFF	TGTGCCAGCAGCTTGACTAGCGGGGCCTACAATGAGCAGTTCTTC	TRBV11-2	NA	TRBJ2-1	TRBD2
CASSPPTSGGVGEQFF	TGTGCCAGCAGCCCTCCGACTAGCGGGGGGGTCGGTGAGCAGTTCTTC	TRBV13	NA	TRBJ2-1	TRBD2
CASSILWATAYNEQFF	TGTGCCAGTAGTATCCTCTGGGCGACCGCCTACAATGAGCAGTTCTTC	TRBV19	NA	TRBJ2-1	NA
CASRGGGSTYEQYF	TGTGCCAGCAGAGGGGGAGGGTCTACCTACGAGCAGTACTTC	TRBV28	NA	TRBJ2-7	NA
CASSQLARLSYNEQFF	TGTGCCAGCAGTCAACTAGCGCGTCTCTCCTACAATGAGCAGTTCTTC	TRBV6-6	once	TRBJ2-1	TRBD2